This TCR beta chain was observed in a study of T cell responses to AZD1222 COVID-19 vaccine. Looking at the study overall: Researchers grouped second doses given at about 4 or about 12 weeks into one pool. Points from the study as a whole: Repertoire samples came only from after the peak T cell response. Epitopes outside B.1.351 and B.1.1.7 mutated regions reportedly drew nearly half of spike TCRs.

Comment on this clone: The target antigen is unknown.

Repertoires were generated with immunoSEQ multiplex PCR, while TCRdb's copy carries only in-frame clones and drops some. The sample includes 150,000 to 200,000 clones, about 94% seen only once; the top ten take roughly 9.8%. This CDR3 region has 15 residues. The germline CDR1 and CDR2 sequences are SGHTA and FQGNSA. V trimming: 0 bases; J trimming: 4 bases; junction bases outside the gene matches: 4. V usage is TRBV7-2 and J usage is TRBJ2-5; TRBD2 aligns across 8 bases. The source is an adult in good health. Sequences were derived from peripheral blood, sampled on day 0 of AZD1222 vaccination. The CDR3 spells CASSLALGLGETQYF. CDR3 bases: TGTGCCAGCAGCTTAGCTTTGGGACTAGGAGAGACCCAGTACTTC.